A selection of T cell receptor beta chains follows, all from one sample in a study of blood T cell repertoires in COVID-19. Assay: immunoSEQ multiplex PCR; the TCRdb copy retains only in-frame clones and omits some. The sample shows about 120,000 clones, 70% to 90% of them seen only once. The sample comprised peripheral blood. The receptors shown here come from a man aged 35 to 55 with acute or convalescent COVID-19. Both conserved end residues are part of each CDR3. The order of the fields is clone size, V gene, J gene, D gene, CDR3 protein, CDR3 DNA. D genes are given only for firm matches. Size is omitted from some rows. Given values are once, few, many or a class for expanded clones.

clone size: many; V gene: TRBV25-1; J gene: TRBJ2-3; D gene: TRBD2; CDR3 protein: CASSETSGGPSTDTQYF; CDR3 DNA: TGTGCCAGCAGTGAAACTAGCGGGGGCCCTAGCACAGATACGCAGTATTTT
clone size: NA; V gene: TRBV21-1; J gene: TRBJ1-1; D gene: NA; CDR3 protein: CASSSRTGTNTEAFF; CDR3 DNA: TGTGCCAGCAGCTCCCGGACAGGAACGAACACTGAAGCTTTCTTT
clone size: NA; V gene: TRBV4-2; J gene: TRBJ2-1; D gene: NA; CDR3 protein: CASSQGPENEQFF; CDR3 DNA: TGTGCCAGCAGCCAAGGGCCCGAAAATGAGCAGTTCTTC
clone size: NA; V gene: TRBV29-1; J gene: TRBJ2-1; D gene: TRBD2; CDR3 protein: CSVGKREGFAYNEQFF; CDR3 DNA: TGCAGCGTTGGTAAGCGGGAGGGGTTTGCCTACAATGAGCAGTTCTTC
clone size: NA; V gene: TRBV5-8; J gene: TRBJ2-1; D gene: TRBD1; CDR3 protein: CASSQGTGVFYNEQFF; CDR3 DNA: TGTGCCAGCAGCCAAGGGACAGGGGTATTCTACAATGAGCAGTTCTTC
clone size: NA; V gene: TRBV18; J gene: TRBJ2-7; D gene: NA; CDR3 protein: CASSPRGTYEQYF; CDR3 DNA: TGTGCCAGCTCACCACGCGGTACCTACGAGCAGTACTTC
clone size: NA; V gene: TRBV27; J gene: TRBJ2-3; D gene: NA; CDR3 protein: CASSWRGRVADTQYF; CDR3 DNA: TGTGCCAGCAGTTGGAGGGGCAGGGTAGCAGATACGCAGTATTTT
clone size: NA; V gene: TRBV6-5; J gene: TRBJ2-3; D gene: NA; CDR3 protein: CASRGGGPFSDTQYF; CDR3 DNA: TGTGCCAGCAGAGGGGGAGGGCCGTTTTCCGATACGCAGTATTTT
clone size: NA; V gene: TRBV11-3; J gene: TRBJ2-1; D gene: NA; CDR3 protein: CASSSRFGEQFF; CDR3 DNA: TGTGCCAGCAGCTCCAGGTTTGGTGAGCAGTTCTTC
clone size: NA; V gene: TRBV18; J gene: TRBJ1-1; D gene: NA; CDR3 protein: CASSPTSNTEAFF; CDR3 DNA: TGTGCCAGCTCCCCAACTTCGAACACTGAAGCTTTCTTT
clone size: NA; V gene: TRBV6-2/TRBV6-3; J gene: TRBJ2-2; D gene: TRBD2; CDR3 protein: CASSAGGVDTGELFF; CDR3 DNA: TGTGCCAGCAGCGCCGGGGGGGTCGACACCGGGGAGCTGTTTTTT
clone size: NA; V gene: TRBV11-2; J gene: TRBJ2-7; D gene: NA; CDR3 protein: CASSLTDSYAYEQYF; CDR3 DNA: TGTGCCAGCAGCTTGACCGACAGCTACGCCTACGAGCAGTACTTC
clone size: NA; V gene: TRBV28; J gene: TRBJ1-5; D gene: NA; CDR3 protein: CASGEANQPQHF; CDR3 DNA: TGTGCCAGCGGGGAGGCCAATCAGCCCCAGCATTTT
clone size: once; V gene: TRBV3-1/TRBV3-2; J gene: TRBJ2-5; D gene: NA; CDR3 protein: CASSHRSQETQYF; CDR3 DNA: TGTGCCAGCAGCCACCGGAGCCAAGAGACCCAGTACTTC
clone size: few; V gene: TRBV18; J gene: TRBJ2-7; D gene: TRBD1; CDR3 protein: CASSLSSGQGSGEQYF; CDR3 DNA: TGTGCCAGCTCACTAAGCTCTGGACAGGGGTCGGGAGAGCAGTACTTC
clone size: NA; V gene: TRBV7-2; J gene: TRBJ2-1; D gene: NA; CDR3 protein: CASSKQGGKGDEQFF; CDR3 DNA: TGTGCCAGCAGCAAACAGGGGGGGAAGGGTGATGAGCAGTTCTTC
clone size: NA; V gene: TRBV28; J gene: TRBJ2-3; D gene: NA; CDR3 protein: CASRVAEDTDTQYF; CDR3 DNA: TGTGCCAGTAGGGTAGCGGAGGACACAGATACGCAGTATTTT
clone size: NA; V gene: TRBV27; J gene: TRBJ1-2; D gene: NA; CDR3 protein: CASSLSAGFSYGYTF; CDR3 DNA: TGTGCCAGCAGTTTATCCGCAGGGTTCTCCTATGGCTACACCTTC
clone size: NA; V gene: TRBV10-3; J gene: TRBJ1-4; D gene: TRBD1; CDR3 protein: CAISDAGGSDEKLFF; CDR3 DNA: TGTGCCATCAGTGACGCAGGGGGCAGCGATGAAAAACTGTTTTTT
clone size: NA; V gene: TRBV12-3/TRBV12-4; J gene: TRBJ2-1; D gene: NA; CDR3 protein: CASSTRLGEQFF; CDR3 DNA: TGTGCCAGCAGTACCCGACTGGGTGAGCAGTTCTTC
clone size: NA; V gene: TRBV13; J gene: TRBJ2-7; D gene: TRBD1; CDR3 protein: CASSLRDRTYEQYF; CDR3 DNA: TGTGCCAGCAGCTTAAGGGACAGGACCTACGAGCAGTACTTC
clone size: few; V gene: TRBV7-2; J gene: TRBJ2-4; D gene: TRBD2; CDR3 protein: CASSRGGAVGENIQYF; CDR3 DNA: TGTGCCAGCAGCCGCGGGGGAGCGGTGGGGGAAAACATTCAGTACTTC
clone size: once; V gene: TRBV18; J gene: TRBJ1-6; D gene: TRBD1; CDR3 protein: CASSSDRPNSPLHF; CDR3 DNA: TGTGCCAGCTCGTCGGACAGGCCTAATTCACCCCTCCACTTT
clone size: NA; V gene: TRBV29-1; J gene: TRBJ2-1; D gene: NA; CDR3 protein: CSVSPGFF; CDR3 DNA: TGCAGCGTTAGCCCGGGGTTCTTC
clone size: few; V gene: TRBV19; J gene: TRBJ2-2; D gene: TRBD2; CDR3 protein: CASKGTSGINTGELFF; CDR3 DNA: TGTGCCAGTAAGGGAACTAGCGGGATTAACACCGGGGAGCTGTTTTTT